What follows are 24 T cell receptor beta chains derived from one specimen sequenced in a study of cytotoxic CD8 clonotypes in ibrutinib-treated CLL. This table comes from immunoSEQ multiplex PCR, and its TCRdb copy is limited to in-frame clones, with some not included. The data hold approximately 25,000 clones, with 55% to 85% observed a single time. Sequences were derived from PBMCs, sampled after 12 months of ibrutinib treatment. The receptors were gathered from a human donor with chronic lymphocytic leukemia.

The chain couples TRBV7-9 to TRBJ1-1; no firm D call. Trimming took off 7 bases at V and 5 bases at J, with 8 bases between the two ends. The CDR3 covers 11 residues. The V gene's germline CDR1 is SEHNR and CDR2 FQNEAQ (reference sequence). The CDR3: CASKGLTEAFF. The CDR3 coding sequence is TGTGCCAGCAAAGGTTTGACTGAAGCTTTCTTT.

V usage is TRBV6-6 and J usage is TRBJ1-1; 10 bases map to TRBD1. Germline V gene sequence: CDR1 MNHNY, CDR2 SVGAGI (reference sequence). Trimming took 7 bases from V and 3 from J; bases not matched to a gene: 5. The CDR3 length is 14 residues. The CDR3 DNA sequence: TGTGCCAGCAATGGGGGGACAGGGGACACTGAAGCTTTCTTT. It yields the protein CASNGGTGDTEAFF.

This clone was counted at least ten times. The genes are TRBV7-9 and TRBJ2-2; the D gene is possibly TRBD2 (5 bases). The CDR3 consists of 14 residues. The germline V gene has CDR1 SEHNR and CDR2 FQNEAQ (reference sequence). Trimming took 5 bases from V and 4 from J, leaving 11 bases between them. The CDR3 bases are TGTGCCAGCAGCCTGAAAGGGAGCACCGGGGAGCTGTTTTTT. Its translation is CASSLKGSTGELFF.

This clone showed up just a few times. V and J are TRBV30 and TRBJ2-7; D is perhaps TRBD2 (7 bases). Trimming pared 5 bases from V and 3 bases from J, leaving 14 bases between. The CDR3 consists of 13 residues. Germline CDR1 and CDR2: GTSNPN and SVGIG (reference sequence). CDR3 DNA: TGTGCCTGGCAAAAAGGGGGGGTCTACGAGCAGTACTTC. Residues: CAWQKGGVYEQYF.

This clone was counted a single time. The genes are TRBV23-1 and TRBJ1-1; D call uncertain. TRBV23-1 is recorded as an ORF, its role being uncertain. The CDR3 covers 15 residues. Between the trimmed V and J ends, which lost 0 bases and 2 bases, there was a span of 10 bases. Here the CDR3 reads CASSQSAPANTEAFF. The CDR3 DNA is TGCGCCAGCAGTCAATCCGCGCCAGCCAACACTGAAGCTTTCTTT.

This clone has just a few counts. V and J are TRBV30 and TRBJ1-4; D is uncertain. Germline lookup yields CDR1 GTSNPN and CDR2 SVGIG (reference sequence). This CDR3 has 13 amino acids. V was trimmed by 0 bases and J by 5 bases, leaving 7 bases between them. DNA for the CDR3: TGTGCCTGGAGTGTACCCGGGAATGAAAAACTGTTTTTT. This sequence encodes CAWSVPGNEKLFF.

The rearrangement links TRBV6-1 to TRBJ2-7; 9 bases match TRBD1. Germline V CDR1 and CDR2: MNHNS, SASEGT. Trimming took 0 bases from V and 4 from J; bases not matched to a gene: 10. This CDR3 has 17 residues. CDR3 sequence (DNA): TGTGCCAGCAGTGAAGCAGGACAGGGGAGTGGGGGGTACGAGCAGTACTTC. Protein product: CASSEAGQGSGGYEQYF.

The chain couples TRBV6-5 to TRBJ2-7; D remains unclear. V lost 7 bases to trimming and J lost 2 bases, with 15 bases between them. The CDR3 totals 14 residues. Germline V gene sequence: CDR1 MNHEY, CDR2 SVGAGI. The CDR3 reads CASTSSRWAYEQYF. For the CDR3, the DNA is TGTGCCAGCACCTCTTCCCGCTGGGCCTACGAGCAGTACTTC.

The rearrangement uses TRBV2 and TRBJ2-1; a possible D gene is TRBD2 (6 bases). Germline assignment: CDR1 SNHLY and CDR2 FYNNEI. V lost 7 bases to trimming and J lost 0 bases, with 19 bases between them. The CDR3 covers 17 residues. CDR3 in amino acids: CASTLRKLGGSYNEQFF. CDR3 in DNA: TGTGCCAGCACCCTCCGGAAACTGGGAGGCTCCTACAATGAGCAGTTCTTC.

For the CDR3, the DNA is TGTGCCAGTAGTATTGCTTCGGCGGGCCAAGAGACCCAGTACTTC. Residues: CASSIASAGQETQYF. The rearrangement joins TRBV19 to TRBJ2-5; D perhaps matches TRBD2 (5 bases). Germline-derived CDR1 and CDR2 are LNHDA and SQIVND (reference sequence). Trimming stripped 3 bases from V and 1 base from J, with 12 bases between. CDR3 length: 15 residues.

The V gene is TRBV21-1, the J gene TRBJ1-5; TRBD1, the table's D call, was not compared with the DNA. TRBV21-1 has pseudogene status. This CDR3 comprises 18 residues. CDR3 DNA: TGTGCCAGCAGCAAAACTCCGGGACAGGGGGCCGGCAATCAGCCCCAGCATTTT. It is translated as CASSKTPGQGAGNQPQHF.

This chain's CDR3 is CASSFGGRAEAFF. CDR3 in DNA: TGTGCCAGCAGTTTTGGGGGCCGCGCTGAAGCTTTCTTT. The rearrangement links TRBV28 to TRBJ1-1; a weak D match, TRBD1 (6 bases). The CDR3 runs 13 residues. In germline, CDR1 is MDHEN, CDR2 SYDVKM. Trimming removed 3 bases at V and 6 bases at J, with 11 bases between. Full variable domain (remainder filled in from reference TRBV28 and TRBJ1-1): DVKVTQSSRYLVKRTGEKVFLECVQDMDHENMFWYRQDPGLGLRLIYFSYDVKMKEKGDIPEGYSVSREKKERFSLILESASTNQTSMYLCASSFGGRAEAFFGQGTRLTVV.

This clone was seen once. V and J are TRBV4-3 and TRBJ1-2; 7 bases are shared with TRBD1. The ends lost 5 bases at V and 6 bases at J; junction bases unmatched: 6. Germline loops: CDR1 LGHNA, CDR2 YSLEER. CDR3 length: 13 amino acids. CDR3 bases: TGCGCCAGCAGCTTGACAGGGTATGATGGCTACACCTTC. Amino acids: CASSLTGYDGYTF.

V is TRBV15 and J is TRBJ2-7; 8 nucleotides agree with TRBD1. Germline CDR1 and CDR2: LNHNV and YYDKDF (reference sequence). The CDR3 runs to 13 residues. Trimming cost V 2 bases and J 7 bases; bases outside gene matches: 4. CDR3 in amino acids: CATSRQGAREQYF. The CDR3 DNA sequence: TGTGCCACCAGCAGACAGGGGGCGCGTGAGCAGTACTTC.

The chain is built from TRBV30 and TRBJ2-7, with D perhaps TRBD1 (7 bases). The V and J ends lost 2 bases and 1 base respectively, with 21 bases between them. Germline CDR1 GTSNPN, CDR2 SVGIG (reference sequence). This CDR3 has 17 amino acids. In DNA, the CDR3 is TGTGCCTGGAGTACTCGGAGGGGGCTATGGGGGTCCTACGAGCAGTACTTC. As protein: CAWSTRRGLWGSYEQYF.

The rearrangement links TRBV5-1 to TRBJ2-5; D assignment may be TRBD1 or TRBD2 (5 bases each). Trimming took off 4 bases at V and 4 bases at J, with 11 bases between the two ends. This CDR3 comprises 13 residues. Germline V gene lookup returns CDR1 SGHRS and CDR2 YFSETQ. Here the CDR3 DNA reads TGCGCCAGCAGCAGGGGAGTAGGAGAGACCCAGTACTTC. This encodes CASSRGVGETQYF.

The gene calls are TRBV25-1 and TRBJ1-3, with D perhaps TRBD1 (5 bases). The ends were cut back, 8 bases at V and 2 bases at J, with 10 bases in the middle. The germline V gene has CDR1 MGHDK and CDR2 SYGVNS. CDR3 size: 13 residues. This chain's CDR3 is CASSGTAGNTIYF. CDR3 sequence (DNA): TGTGCCAGCTCAGGGACCGCTGGAAACACCATATATTTT.

This chain uses TRBV11-2 with TRBJ2-2; D remains unclear. V was cut by 3 bases and J by 7 bases, with 18 bases left in between. Looked up from germline, CDR1 is SGHAT and CDR2 is FQNNGV. This CDR3 is 16 amino acids long. The CDR3 bases are TGTGCCAGCAGCTTCAATCCGCCGTTTGCAAGCGGGGAGCTGTTTTTT. Its translation: CASSFNPPFASGELFF.

The gene calls are TRBV7-9 and TRBJ1-4; 8 nucleotides match TRBD1. V lost 1 base and J lost 6; bases outside the gene matches: 4. The germline CDR1 and CDR2 sequences are SEHNR and FQNEAQ (reference sequence). This CDR3 spans 15 amino acids. CDR3 in amino acids: CASSLGTGFHEKLFF. CDR3 nucleotide sequence: TGTGCCAGCAGCTTAGGGACAGGGTTCCATGAAAAACTGTTTTTT.

The chain couples TRBV6-5 to TRBJ1-1; possibly TRBD1 for D (5 bases). Between the trimmed V and J ends, which lost 5 bases and 4 bases, there was a span of 14 bases. Per germline, CDR1 MNHEY and CDR2 SVGAGI. CDR3 length equals 14 residues. The CDR3 loop is CASSAAGSVTEAFF. CDR3 nucleotides: TGTGCCAGCAGTGCGGCAGGGTCGGTCACTGAAGCTTTCTTT.

CDR3 bases: TGTGCCAGCAGCTTAGTAACGGTGGGGGAGACCCAGTACTTC. Its protein is CASSLVTVGETQYF. This chain connects TRBV11-2 to TRBJ2-5; no reliable D call. The CDR3 loop spans 14 amino acids. Looked up from germline, CDR1 is SGHAT and CDR2 is FQNNGV. Deletions cut 1 base from V and 5 bases from J, with 11 bases between.

The table lists this clone with a few counts. One end of the junction is discordant with germline, which a read error may explain. The V gene is TRBV29-1, the J gene TRBJ1-1; a weak D match, TRBD1 (5 bases). Germline V gives CDR1 SQVTM, CDR2 ANQGSEA. The CDR3 sequence is 12 residues long. The CDR3 DNA is TGCAGCGTCGAAGGGGCGAACACTGAAGCTTTCTTT. Translated: CSVEGANTEAFF.

The V call is TRBV7-9, the J call TRBJ2-5; D uncertain. The germline V gene encodes CDR1 SEHNR and CDR2 FQNEAQ (reference sequence). Trimming shortened V by 2 bases and J by 5 bases, and 9 bases separated the two germline ends. This CDR3 has 13 amino acids. CDR3 protein: CASSLSSRETQYF. Written as DNA, the CDR3 is TGTGCCAGCAGCTTAAGTTCTCGGGAGACCCAGTACTTC.

A few counts support this clone. The gene calls are TRBV15 and TRBJ2-7; D is perhaps TRBD1 (6 bases). The CDR3 length is 19 residues. CDR1 is LNHNV, CDR2 YYDKDF, per germline (reference sequence). V lost 5 bases and J 0 bases, leaving 26 bases between the germline ends. In nucleotides, the CDR3 is TGTGCCACCAGCCTACGTGGGGGCTGGGGGTTCCCTAGCTCCTACGAGCAGTACTTC. Translation gives CATSLRGGWGFPSSYEQYF.